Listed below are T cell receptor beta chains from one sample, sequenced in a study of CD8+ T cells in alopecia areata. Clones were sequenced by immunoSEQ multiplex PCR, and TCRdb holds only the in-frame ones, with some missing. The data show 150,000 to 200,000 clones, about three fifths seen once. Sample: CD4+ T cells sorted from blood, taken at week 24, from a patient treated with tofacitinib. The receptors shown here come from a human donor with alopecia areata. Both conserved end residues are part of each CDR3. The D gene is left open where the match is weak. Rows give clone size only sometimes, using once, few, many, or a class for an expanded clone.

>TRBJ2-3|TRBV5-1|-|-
TGCGCCAGCACCACCCGACAGACAGATACGCAGTATTTT
CASTTRQTDTQYF
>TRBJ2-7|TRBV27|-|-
TGTGCCAGCAGTCACCCGGGACCCAACTACGAGCAGTACTTC
CASSHPGPNYEQYF
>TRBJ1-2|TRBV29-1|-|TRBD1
TGCAGCGTTGAAGAGTTTAAGGGGGCGGGAGGCTACACCTTC
CSVEEFKGAGGYTF
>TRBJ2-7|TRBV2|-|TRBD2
TGTGCCAGCAGTATCGGGGAGGGAGGACACGAGCAGTACTTC
CASSIGEGGHEQYF
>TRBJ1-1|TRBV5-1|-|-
TGCGCCAGCAGCCGGGAATTAAACACTGAAGCTTTCTTT
CASSRELNTEAFF
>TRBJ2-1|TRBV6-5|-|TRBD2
TGTGCCAGCACCAACGGACTAGTCAATGAGCAGTTCTTC
CASTNGLVNEQFF
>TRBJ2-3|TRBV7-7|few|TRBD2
TGTGCCAGCAGCTTAGGACCCCTGGGGGGGACTGATACGCAGTATTTT
CASSLGPLGGTDTQYF
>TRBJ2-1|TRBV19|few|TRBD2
TGTGCCAGTAGCACCGGGACTAGCCCTTACAATGAGCAGTTCTTC
CASSTGTSPYNEQFF
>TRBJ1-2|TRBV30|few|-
TGTGCCTGGAGTGTGGGGCCCTATGGCTACACCTTC
CAWSVGPYGYTF
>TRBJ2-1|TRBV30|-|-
TGTGCCTGGAGTTCTGGCGGAGAGCAGTTCTTC
CAWSSGGEQFF
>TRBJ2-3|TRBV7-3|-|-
TGTGCCAGCAGCTTTTCTAGCACAGATACGCAGTATTTT
CASSFSSTDTQYF
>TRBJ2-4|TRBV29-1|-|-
TGCAGCGTTACACAGGCGGGCAAAAACATTCAGTACTTC
CSVTQAGKNIQYF
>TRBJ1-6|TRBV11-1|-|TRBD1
TGTGCCAGCAGGACAGGGAGGGATTCATCCCTCCACTTT
CASRTGRDSSLHF
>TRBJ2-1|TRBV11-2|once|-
TGTGCCAGCAGCCCATTCCGTGGTTCCAATGAGCAGTTCTTC
CASSPFRGSNEQFF
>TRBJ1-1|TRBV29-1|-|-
TGCAGCGTTGGTGGGATGAACACTGAAGCTTTCTTT
CSVGGMNTEAFF
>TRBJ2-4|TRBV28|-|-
TGTGCCAGCAGTCCAGGGGCAGGGCTGGGCATTCAGTACTTC
CASSPGAGLGIQYF
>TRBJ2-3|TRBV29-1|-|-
TGCAGCGCGAAACAGGGAGCTTTCAACGCAGATACGCAGTATTTT
CSAKQGAFNADTQYF
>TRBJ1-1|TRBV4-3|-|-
TGCGCCAGCAGCCAAGATGGCACTGAAGCTTTCTTT
CASSQDGTEAFF
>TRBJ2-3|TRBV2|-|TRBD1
TGTGCCAGCAGTTCCTCCCCGGGACAGGGCATAGCAGATACGCAGTATTTT
CASSSSPGQGIADTQYF
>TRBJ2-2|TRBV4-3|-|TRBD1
TGCGCCAGCAGCCGCGGACAGGGGACGAACACCGGGGAGCTGTTTTTT
CASSRGQGTNTGELFF
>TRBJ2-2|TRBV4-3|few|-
TGCGCCAGCAGCCAAGTCTTCGGGGGCGCAAACACCGGGGAGCTGTTTTTT
CASSQVFGGANTGELFF
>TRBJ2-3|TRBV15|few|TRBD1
TGTGCCACCAGCGGACAGGGTCGGGGCACAGATACGCAGTATTTT
CATSGQGRGTDTQYF
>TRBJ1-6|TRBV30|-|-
TGTGCCTGGAGTTACGGACAGAAATCACCCCTCCACTTT
CAWSYGQKSPLHF
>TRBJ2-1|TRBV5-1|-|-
TGCGCCAGCAGCCCTACGGGCGTGCCGCTCGTACAGTTCTTC
CASSPTGVPLVQFF
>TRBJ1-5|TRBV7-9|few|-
TGTGCCAGCAGCCCGGGGAGCCTTCAGCCCCAGCATTTT
CASSPGSLQPQHF
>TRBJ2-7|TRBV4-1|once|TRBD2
TGCGCCAGCAGCCACGGCAGGGAGGGCTACGAGCAGTACTTC
CASSHGREGYEQYF
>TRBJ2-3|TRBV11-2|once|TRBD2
TGTGCCAGCAGTCTCACTCGGGGGGGGAACACAGATACGCAGTATTTT
CASSLTRGGNTDTQYF
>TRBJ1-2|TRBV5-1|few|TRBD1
TGCGCCAGCAGCTTGGCCGGGACAGGGTCTGATGGCTACACCTTC
CASSLAGTGSDGYTF
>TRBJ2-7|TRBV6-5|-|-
TGTGCCAGCACCAAGTACAGCGGGTCGACCTACGAGCAGTACTTC
CASTKYSGSTYEQYF
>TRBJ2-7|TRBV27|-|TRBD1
TGTGCCAGCAGGAGACAGGGCTCCTACGAGCAGTACTTC
CASRRQGSYEQYF
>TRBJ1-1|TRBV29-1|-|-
TGCAGCGTCGAAGTCGGGGAGGCCACTGAAGCTTTCTTT
CSVEVGEATEAFF
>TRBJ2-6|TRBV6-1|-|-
TGTGCCAGCAGGTTATTTGACTTCGGGGCCAACGTCCTGACTTTC
CASRLFDFGANVLTF
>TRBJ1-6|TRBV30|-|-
TGTGCCTGGATGGGACGAAATAATTCACCCCTCCACTTT
CAWMGRNNSPLHF
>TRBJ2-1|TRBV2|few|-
TGTGCCAGCAGTGAAGGGACACTTGCAAAGTTCTTC
CASSEGTLAKFF
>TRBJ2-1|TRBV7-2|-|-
TGTGCCAGCAGCTTAGAACCAGCCTACAATGAGCAGTTCTTC
CASSLEPAYNEQFF
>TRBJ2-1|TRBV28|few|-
TGTGCCAGCAGTTCCTCGATTTATGAGCAGTTCTTC
CASSSSIYEQFF